The 8 T cell receptor beta chains below come from one sample, sequenced in a study of T cells in Graves' hyperthyroidism and ophthalmopathy (dated by TCRdb to 2018 to 2020). Library generation was performed with multiplex PCR. TCRdb names Illumina HiSeq 2000 as the instrument used. The TCR beta CDR3 regions were amplified from RNA transcripts. A first-round RT-PCR of the TCR CDR3 used the HTBI primer set with the Qiagen OneStep RT-PCR kit. TCRdb's own reprocessing of the public reads used fastp at Q25 and MiXCR and kept productive beta chains. Every CDR3 protein is listed once, alongside the most common genes and DNA of its rows. The sample table records under 350,000 distinct CDR3 sequences; less than 15% of these occur just once. The top ten clones comprise almost 8% of the sample. The source material was blood. These receptors were collected from a young woman with Graves' hyperthyroidism that later progressed to Graves' ophthalmopathy.

This clonotype was detected ten times or more. The CDR3 region has the DNA TGTGCCAGCAGTTTTTTTCGGCGGGAGCACCCAGATACGCAGTATTTT. Translating it yields CASSFFRREHPDTQYF. The chain joins TRBV27 to TRBJ2-3; 7 bases are shared with TRBD2. Germline CDR1 is MNHEY and CDR2 is SMNVEV (reference sequence). This CDR3 comprises 16 residues. V gave up 3 bases and J gave up 4 bases; unmatched junction bases: 10.

This clonotype showed up many times. The chain recombines TRBV7-9 with TRBJ2-1; 7 bases line up with TRBD2. The CDR3 loop spans 16 amino acids. Germline V gene data show CDR1 as SEHNR and CDR2 as FQNEAQ (reference sequence). J lost 2 bases, V lost 0 bases, and 4 bases had no gene match. CDR3 in DNA: TGTGCCAGCAGCTTAGCCGCTAGCGGACCCTACAATGAGCAGTTCTTC. Encoded protein: CASSLAASGPYNEQFF.

This clonotype was counted ten times or more. The rearrangement joins TRBV7-8 to TRBJ1-5; D unresolved. V lost 3 bases and J 0 bases, leaving 6 bases between the germline ends. The germline gives CDR1 SGHVS, CDR2 FQNEAQ. The CDR3 loop spans 14 amino acids. The CDR3 protein is CASSFEYSNQPQHF. CDR3 in DNA: TGTGCCAGCAGCTTCGAATATAGCAATCAGCCCCAGCATTTT. Complete variable domain (other parts from reference TRBV7-8 and TRBJ1-5): GAGVSQSPRYKVAKRGQDVALRCDPISGHVSLFWYQQALGQGPEFLTYFQNEAQLDKSGLPSDRFFAERPEGSVSTLKIQRTQQEDSAVYLCASSFEYSNQPQHFGDGTRLSIL.

This clonotype has a count of ten or more. V is TRBV20-1 and J is TRBJ1-1; 11 nucleotides line up with TRBD1. The germline CDR1 and CDR2 sequences are DFQATT and SNEGSKA (reference sequence). The CDR3 consists of 13 residues. The trim removed 7 bases at V and 4 bases at J, leaving 5 bases unmatched. The CDR3 DNA reads as TGCAGTGTAGGGACAGGGGGTGGCACTGAAGCTTTCTTT. This translates into CSVGTGGGTEAFF.

In this sample, this clonotype turned up a few times. This could be a read error, since a much larger clone is one nucleotide away. The chain joins TRBV9 to TRBJ1-1; D unresolved. The germline gives CDR1 SGDLS, CDR2 YYNGEE. There are 14 residues in the CDR3. CDR3 in amino acids: CAGSVGPSPNEAFF. For the CDR3, the DNA is TGTGCCGGCAGCGTAGGGCCGAGCCCTAATGAAGCTTTCTTT.

This clonotype came up many times. The chain couples TRBV20-1 to TRBJ2-7; TRBD1 agrees at 7 bases. With 6 bases clipped from V and 0 bases from J, the junction kept 8 bases outside the gene matches. The germline CDR1 and CDR2 sequences are DFQATT and SNEGSKA (reference sequence). The CDR3 sequence is 14 residues long. The CDR3 is CSAGPWTGSYEQYF. CDR3 sequence (DNA): TGCAGTGCGGGCCCCTGGACAGGCTCCTACGAGCAGTACTTC.

This clonotype was picked up many times. This sequence joins TRBV20-1 and TRBJ2-1; 9 nucleotides align to TRBD2. The CDR3 consists of 16 residues. CDR1 and CDR2 (germline): DFQATT, SNEGSKA (reference sequence). After removal of 5 bases from V and 4 bases from J, the junction contained 12 bases not matched to a gene. CDR3 sequence (DNA): TGCAGTGCTGAGCCGGCGGGAGGGTCTACATACAATGAGCAGTTCTTC. This translates into CSAEPAGGSTYNEQFF.

This clonotype was detected ten times or more. The chain combines TRBV6-1 with TRBJ2-7; 8 positions match TRBD1. J gave up 1 base and V 5 bases, and 4 bases lay outside the gene matches. The CDR3 is 14 residues long. Germline V gene data show CDR1 as MNHNS and CDR2 as SASEGT. The CDR3 region is CASSYGQGSYEQYF. The CDR3 nucleotides are TGTGCCAGCAGTTATGGACAGGGATCCTACGAGCAGTACTTC.